This T cell receptor (beta chain) was found in a study of blood T cell repertoires in COVID-19. The assay was immunoSEQ multiplex PCR, and TCRdb's table has in-frame clones only and misses some. The sample has 200,000 to 300,000 clones; approximately 83% are singletons. Germline values: CDR1 SGHNT, CDR2 YENEEA. The length of the CDR3 is 15 residues. Unmatched junction bases numbered 14, after V lost 5 bases and J lost 10 bases. The clonotype was recovered from a woman between 40 and 55 years old with acute COVID-19. Sequenced input: PBMCs or T cells enriched from blood (not recorded which). The chain has TRBV11-3 and TRBJ2-1, with 7 bases fitting TRBD2. CDR3 nucleotide sequence: TGTGCCAGCAGCAGGCGGGAGTGGGGGGATGGGGAGCAGTTCTTC. Encoded protein: CASSRREWGDGEQFF.